Each of the 2 T cell receptor beta chains below was sequenced from the same sample in a study of blood T cell repertoires in COVID-19. Assay used: immunoSEQ multiplex PCR; TCRdb lists only in-frame clones, some missing. The profile shows tens of thousands of clones, 90% of them singletons. Sequenced input: peripheral blood. The receptor set was obtained from a man in his fifties with acute or convalescent COVID-19.

J is TRBJ2-7 and V is TRBV7-6; weak D call: TRBD1 (5 bases). The V and J ends lost 5 bases and 1 base respectively, with 12 bases between them. Germline V gives CDR1 SGHVS, CDR2 FNYEAQ. The CDR3 consists of 14 residues. CDR3 residues: CASSHSYRSYEQYF. The CDR3 coding sequence is TGTGCCAGCAGCCACTCATACAGGTCCTACGAGCAGTACTTC.

The chain couples TRBV5-1 to TRBJ2-7, with a weak D call TRBD2 (5 bases). Germline V lookup: CDR1 SGHRS, CDR2 YFSETQ. V gave up 7 bases and J gave up 3 bases, with 17 bases separating them. This CDR3 region has 14 residues. CDR3 nucleotides: TGCGCCAGCCGAGGCGGGCACCTAAGCTACGAGCAGTACTTC. Translated, it gives CASRGGHLSYEQYF.